The clone carrying this T cell receptor beta chain came up many times. TCRdb itself ran the 5' RACE reads through MiXCR, one entry per CDR3 protein. The table includes approximately 120,000 distinct CDR3 sequences, more than 6.5% detected once. The V gene lost 8 bases and the J gene lost 5 bases, with 13 bases spanning the gap. The CDR3 is made up of 13 amino acids. This sample was included in a study of T cells after yellow fever vaccination. The source material was CD4+ T cells sorted from PBMCs, sampled 10 to 11 days after the first yellow fever vaccination. This sequence was found in a man between 18 and 35 years old who received the YFV17D yellow fever vaccine. The V gene is TRBV12-3 or TRBV12-4, the J gene TRBJ2-1; D is possibly TRBD1 or TRBD2 (6 bases each). The CDR3 nucleotides are TGTGCCAGCGGGGAGGACAGCCACAATGAGCAGTTCTTC. It translates to CASGEDSHNEQFF.